Following are 29 T cell receptor beta chains from one sample sequenced in a study of T cell repertoires in cytomegalovirus infection. TCRdb independently ran MiXCR on the reads; one entry per CDR3 protein. The table shows a few hundred thousand distinct CDR3 sequences, with over 7.5% occurring only once. Material: PBMCs. These receptors were taken from a human donor in good health (CMV status not recorded). Some clones in this sample may be carry-over from other donors' samples.

The V and J genes are TRBV14 and TRBJ1-1; weak D call: TRBD1 (5 bases). V was cut by 0 bases and J by 9 bases, with 11 bases left in between. The V gene's germline CDR1 is SGHDN and CDR2 FVKESK. This CDR3 spans 13 amino acids. CDR3 sequence: CASSQELAGKAFF. The CDR3 DNA reads TGTGCCAGCAGCCAAGAGTTAGCAGGGAAAGCTTTCTTT.

This clonotype has a handful of counts. V gene TRBV19 combines with J gene TRBJ1-4; tentatively, D is TRBD1 (5 bases). The germline V and J ends were trimmed by 7 bases and 5 bases, with 20 bases remaining between them. This CDR3 contains 16 residues. Germline V gene sequence: CDR1 LNHDA, CDR2 SQIVND (reference sequence). CDR3 protein: CASTPVGRARNEKLFF. CDR3 bases: TGTGCCAGTACTCCGGTGGGCAGGGCCCGAAATGAAAAACTGTTTTTT.

The table lists this clonotype with many counts. The chain carries TRBV6-1 and TRBJ2-5, with D perhaps matching TRBD1 (5 bases). Germline V gene data show CDR1 as MNHNS and CDR2 as SASEGT. This CDR3 contains 15 residues. V lost 5 bases to trimming and J lost 1 base, with 14 bases between them. The CDR3 sequence: CASSTRGSFQETQYF. In nucleotides, the CDR3 is TGTGCCAGCAGTACAAGGGGCAGCTTCCAAGAGACCCAGTACTTC.

The sample holds many counts of this clonotype. The chain links TRBV7-2 to TRBJ2-5; the D is unclear. CDR3 length equals 12 residues. CDR1 is SGHTA, CDR2 FQGNSA, per germline. V was pared by 3 bases and J by 7 bases, with 9 bases between. The CDR3 loop reads CASSFLSATQYF. The DNA for the CDR3 is TGTGCCAGCAGCTTTTTATCGGCGACCCAGTACTTC.

The sample holds many counts of this clonotype. The V call is TRBV7-9, the J call TRBJ2-5; D remains ambiguous. Germline V lookup: CDR1 SEHNR, CDR2 FQNEAQ (reference sequence). V lost 2 bases to trimming and J lost 3 bases, with 13 bases between them. This CDR3 comprises 15 residues. The chain's CDR3 is CASSLQAGSEETQYF. In nucleotides, the CDR3 is TGTGCCAGCAGCTTACAGGCTGGGTCAGAAGAGACCCAGTACTTC.

This clonotype was seen a handful of times. The chain has TRBV19 and TRBJ1-3, with a tentative D call TRBD1 (6 bases). Germline assignment: CDR1 LNHDA and CDR2 SQIVND (reference sequence). CDR3 length: 14 amino acids. The V end lost 5 bases, the J end lost 4 bases, and 12 bases lay between the germline ends. The CDR3 coding sequence is TGTGCCAGTAGTCCAGGGGCCTCGGGAAACACCATATATTTT. As protein: CASSPGASGNTIYF.

At least ten counts were recorded for this clonotype. The CDR3 here is CASSLDPLNQPQHF. The CDR3 DNA follows: TGTGCCAGCAGCTTGGACCCCTTGAATCAGCCCCAGCATTTT. This chain links TRBV7-9 with TRBJ1-5, with D unresolved. Germline V lookup: CDR1 SEHNR, CDR2 FQNEAQ (reference sequence). V lost 3 bases and J 4 bases, leaving 10 bases between the germline ends. The CDR3 sequence is 14 residues long. Together with reference TRBV7-9 and TRBJ1-5, the CDR3 gives the full variable domain: DTGVSQNPRHKITKRGQNVTFRCDPISEHNRLYWYRQTLGQGPEFLTYFQNEAQLEKSRLLSDRFSAERPKGSFSTLEIQRTEQGDSAMYLCASSLDPLNQPQHFGDGTRLSIL.

This clonotype was recorded a few times. The J gene is TRBJ1-1, the V gene TRBV19; tentatively, D is TRBD1 (5 bases). V was cut by 3 bases and J by 4 bases, with 15 bases left in between. Germline values: CDR1 LNHDA, CDR2 SQIVND (reference sequence). The CDR3 length is 15 residues. The CDR3 bases are TGTGCCAGTAGTATTTCATTCGGGGCGCCCACTGAAGCTTTCTTT. It translates to CASSISFGAPTEAFF.

This clonotype appeared a single time. V and J are TRBV29-1 and TRBJ1-1; perhaps TRBD1 as D (6 bases). The CDR3 is 13 amino acids. Trimming left V 5 bases short and J 2 bases short, with 12 bases between. Per the germline V gene, CDR1 is SQVTM and CDR2 is ANQGSEA. CDR3 sequence reads: CSVQTGVNTEAFF. The CDR3 DNA is TGCAGCGTTCAGACAGGAGTTAACACTGAAGCTTTCTTT.

This clonotype was observed at least ten times. The V gene is TRBV7-2, the J gene TRBJ2-3; D may match TRBD1 or TRBD2 (5 bases each). This CDR3 comprises 17 residues. CDR1 and CDR2 from the germline V gene are SGHTA and FQGNSA. V was trimmed by 1 base and J by 4 bases, leaving 18 bases between them. The CDR3 DNA sequence: TGTGCCAGCAGCTTAGTGTCCCCAGGGTGGAGGTCAGATACGCAGTATTTT. It encodes CASSLVSPGWRSDTQYF.

This clonotype was detected a few times. J is TRBJ2-7 and V is TRBV7-2, with 11 bases matching TRBD2. The ends lost 4 bases at V and 6 bases at J; junction bases unmatched: 8. The CDR3 runs to 15 residues. Germline CDR1 SGHTA, CDR2 FQGNSA. CDR3 loop: CASSSVLAGGGEQYF. In nucleotides, the CDR3 is TGTGCCAGCAGCTCCGTTCTAGCGGGAGGAGGCGAGCAGTACTTC.

This clonotype was seen at least ten times. The chain combines TRBV4-2 with TRBJ2-7; the match to TRBD2 covers 7 bases. CDR1 and CDR2 (germline): LGHNA, YNFKEQ. J was trimmed by 3 bases and V by 2 bases; bases with no gene match: 13. This CDR3 comprises 17 residues. CDR3 amino acids: CASSQLISSGSYYEQYF. CDR3 nucleotides: TGTGCCAGCAGCCAACTCATCTCTAGCGGAAGCTACTACGAGCAGTACTTC.

This clonotype was seen at least ten times. The chain is built from TRBV7-2 and TRBJ2-5, with a tentative D call TRBD2 (6 bases). Per germline, CDR1 SGHTA and CDR2 FQGNSA. V dropped 5 bases and J dropped 1 base, with 11 bases sitting between them. This CDR3 region has 14 residues. The CDR3 protein is CASSPNGGQETQYF. As DNA, the CDR3 is TGTGCCAGCAGCCCAAACGGGGGCCAAGAGACCCAGTACTTC.

The table lists this clonotype with a few counts. J is TRBJ1-1 and V is TRBV6-5, with D possibly matching TRBD1 (5 bases). The CDR3 covers 13 residues. With 2 bases removed from V and 8 bases from J, the gap between germline ends came to 12 bases. CDR1 is MNHEY and CDR2 is SVGAGI in the germline V gene. CDR3 in amino acids: CASSYEGHFEAFF. The CDR3 DNA is TGTGCCAGCAGTTACGAGGGGCACTTCGAAGCTTTCTTT.

The rearrangement joins TRBV7-8 to TRBJ2-2; D gene ambiguous. There are 14 residues in the CDR3. CDR1 and CDR2 (germline): SGHVS, FQNEAQ. V shed 1 base and J shed 6 bases, with 9 bases lying between them. CDR3 loop: CASSLDGVPGELFF. The CDR3 bases are TGTGCCAGCAGCTTAGATGGGGTCCCCGGGGAGCTGTTTTTT.

This clonotype has just a few counts. The chain uses TRBV19 and TRBJ1-4, with D uncertain. CDR1 LNHDA and CDR2 SQIVND come from the germline V gene (reference sequence). Trimming cost V 5 bases and J 7 bases, with 11 bases left between them. This CDR3 contains 13 residues. Here the CDR3 DNA reads TGTGCCAGTAGTGTCGGAGTTGGTGAAAAACTGTTTTTT. Amino acid sequence: CASSVGVGEKLFF.

This clonotype was counted between two and nine times. The chain combines TRBV29-1 with TRBJ2-3, with D perhaps TRBD2 (6 bases). Germline-derived CDR1 and CDR2 are SQVTM and ANQGSEA. The CDR3 spans 13 residues. The V gene lost 1 base and the J gene lost 6 bases, with 11 bases spanning the gap. As DNA, the CDR3 is TGCAGCGTTGAAGTAACTAGCCGGGATACGCAGTATTTT. Protein product: CSVEVTSRDTQYF.

The J gene is TRBJ1-1, the V gene TRBV4-2; 7 positions match TRBD1. The V and J ends lost 1 base and 4 bases, in that order; junction bases with no gene match: 6. This CDR3 spans 15 amino acids. Germline CDR1 LGHNA, CDR2 YNFKEQ. The CDR3 region has the DNA TGTGCCAGCAGCCAAGTGACCAGGGGGGGCACTGAAGCTTTCTTT. Translating gives CASSQVTRGGTEAFF.

This clonotype has only a few counts. The limits of the CDR3 on the DNA are not certain, so only TCRdb's listed CDR3 is given. This chain uses TRBV6-1 with TRBJ2-5; the table's D call, TRBD1, has no DNA check behind it. Germline assignment: CDR1 MNHNS and CDR2 SASEGT. The CDR3 extends over 16 residues, inclusive of both ends. This CDR3 reads CASRTPSAPAQETQYF.

The chain has TRBV28 and TRBJ1-2, with D unclear. V was trimmed by 3 bases and J by 7 bases, leaving 9 bases between them. This CDR3 has 12 amino acids. Germline V gene lookup returns CDR1 MDHEN and CDR2 SYDVKM. The CDR3 DNA reads TGTGCCAGCAGTTTCCAGTTGGCTGGCTACACCTTC. This gives the protein CASSFQLAGYTF.

This clonotype was seen ten or more times. The rearrangement joins TRBV25-1 to TRBJ1-6; D is uncertain. CDR3 size: 14 residues. In germline, CDR1 is MGHDK, CDR2 SYGVNS. The V end was cut by 7 bases, the J end by 9 bases, with 16 bases between. The chain's CDR3 is CASTDRPGSSPLHF. The DNA of the CDR3 is TGTGCCAGCACTGACCGTCCCGGGAGTTCACCCCTCCACTTT.

In this sample, this clonotype turned up a few times. This chain joins TRBV27 and TRBJ2-7; a weak D match, TRBD1 (6 bases). This CDR3 has 13 amino acids. Between the trimmed V and J ends, which lost 3 bases and 1 base, there was a span of 7 bases. Looked up from germline, CDR1 is MNHEY and CDR2 is SMNVEV (reference sequence). The CDR3 sequence: CASSFQGSYEQYF. CDR3 DNA: TGTGCCAGCAGTTTCCAGGGGTCCTACGAGCAGTACTTC.

The V and J genes are TRBV19 and TRBJ2-1; a weak D match, TRBD2 (5 bases). Trimming shortened V by 5 bases and J by 8 bases, and 19 bases separated the two germline ends. The CDR3 contains 15 residues. Germline loops: CDR1 LNHDA, CDR2 SQIVND (reference sequence). CDR3 nucleotide sequence: TGTGCCAGTAGTCGTGGGGTACTAGGCAGCGATGAGCAGTTCTTC. Translated, it gives CASSRGVLGSDEQFF. The full variable domain, in which reference TRBV19 and TRBJ2-1 provide the parts outside the CDR3, is DGGITQSPKYLFRKEGQNVTLSCEQNLNHDAMYWYRQDPGQGLRLIYYSQIVNDFQKGDIAEGYSVSREKKESFPLTVTSAQKNPTAFYLCASSRGVLGSDEQFFGPGTRLTVL.

The chain uses TRBV15 and TRBJ2-1; D call uncertain. V was cut by 0 bases and J by 7 bases, with 7 bases left in between. CDR3 length: 13 residues. Germline V CDR1 and CDR2: LNHNV, YYDKDF (reference sequence). CDR3 residues: CATSRDPLNEQFF. The CDR3 DNA reads TGTGCCACCAGCAGAGATCCGTTAAATGAGCAGTTCTTC.

The genes are TRBV7-3 and TRBJ2-1, with 10 bases fitting TRBD1. CDR3 length: 15 residues. Germline-derived CDR1 and CDR2 are SGHTA and FQGTGA. V lost 5 bases, J lost 5 bases, and 6 bases stayed unmatched. The CDR3 DNA follows: TGTGCCAGCAGCCCCGTGGACAGGGGGAACAATGAGCAGTTCTTC. Translating gives CASSPVDRGNNEQFF.

This clonotype was detected ten times or more. The chain has TRBV7-2 and TRBJ2-7; TRBD1 might be the D (6 bases). V gave up 0 bases and J gave up 6 bases, with 6 bases separating them. The CDR3 is made up of 12 amino acids. The germline gives CDR1 SGHTA, CDR2 FQGNSA. The CDR3 nucleotides read TGTGCCAGCAGCTTAGCCAGGGGCGAGCAGTACTTC. It is translated as CASSLARGEQYF. Full variable domain (outside the CDR3, taken from reference TRBV7-2 and TRBJ2-7): GAGVSQSPSNKVTEKGKDVELRCDPISGHTALYWYRQSLGQGLEFLIYFQGNSAPDKSGLPSDRFSAERTGGSVSTLTIQRTQQEDSAVYLCASSLARGEQYFGPGTRLTVT.

This clonotype was counted a few times. This chain joins TRBV6-2 or TRBV6-3 and TRBJ2-5; 8 bases are a match to TRBD1. The V and J ends lost 8 bases and 1 base, in that order; junction bases with no gene match: 6. Germline V gene sequence: CDR1 MNHEY, CDR2 SVGEGT. The CDR3 has 14 residues. CDR3 sequence (DNA): TGTGCCAGCCGGGGACAGGCCTTCCAAGAGACCCAGTACTTC. Its protein is CASRGQAFQETQYF.

This clonotype was detected many times. This chain links TRBV6-6 with TRBJ1-4; maybe TRBD1 (5 bases). Looked up from germline, CDR1 is MNHNY and CDR2 is SVGAGI (reference sequence). V was cut by 4 bases and J by 8 bases, with 14 bases left in between. The CDR3 spans 14 residues. The CDR3 DNA follows: TGTGCCAGCAGTTCCTGGGACCGACGGGAAAAACTGTTTTTT. Its protein is CASSSWDRREKLFF.

This clonotype has ten or more counts. This rearrangement joins TRBV7-4 to TRBJ2-1; TRBD2 aligns across 9 bases. This CDR3 region has 14 residues. The germline gives CDR1 SGHVT, CDR2 SQSDAQ. With V trimmed by 9 bases and J by 4 bases, 7 bases remained unmatched. CDR3 region: CASGGSGSYNEQFF. CDR3 in DNA: TGTGCCAGTGGCGGTAGCGGGAGTTACAATGAGCAGTTCTTC.